One TCR beta chain is described in this entry. The sample belongs to a study of CD8+ T cells in alopecia areata. RNA extraction and reverse transcription yielded cDNA as sequencing template. Assay used: immunoSEQ multiplex PCR; TCRdb lists only in-frame clones, some missing. The sample carries over 150,000 clones, around 63% recorded once. V dropped 8 bases and J dropped 4 bases, with 21 bases sitting between them. Germline V gene data show CDR1 as MNHEY and CDR2 as SMNVEV (reference sequence). This CDR3 comprises 16 residues. Material: CD4+ T cells sorted from blood, obtained at week 0. The TCR comes from a human donor with alopecia areata. The genes are TRBV27 and TRBJ2-1, with a tentative D call TRBD2 (5 bases). This CDR3 reads CASHRYKGDRYNEQFF. Written as DNA, the CDR3 is TGTGCCAGCCATAGGTATAAGGGAGACCGTTACAATGAGCAGTTCTTC.